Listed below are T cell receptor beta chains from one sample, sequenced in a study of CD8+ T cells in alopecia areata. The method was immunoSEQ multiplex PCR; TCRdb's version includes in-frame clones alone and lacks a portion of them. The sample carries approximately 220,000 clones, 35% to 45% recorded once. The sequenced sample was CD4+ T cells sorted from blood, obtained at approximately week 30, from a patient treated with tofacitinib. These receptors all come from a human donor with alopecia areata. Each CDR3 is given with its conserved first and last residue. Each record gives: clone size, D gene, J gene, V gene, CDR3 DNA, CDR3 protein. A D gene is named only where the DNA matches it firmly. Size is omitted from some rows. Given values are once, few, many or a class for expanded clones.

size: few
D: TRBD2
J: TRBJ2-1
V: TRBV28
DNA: TGTGCCAGCACCCCGGGGGGGTTAAATGAGCAGTTCTTC
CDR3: CASTPGGLNEQFF

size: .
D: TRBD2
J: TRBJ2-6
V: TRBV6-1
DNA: TGTGCCAGCAGTGGGGGGACTAGCGGGATCTCTGGGGCCAACGTCCTGACTTTC
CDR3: CASSGGTSGISGANVLTF

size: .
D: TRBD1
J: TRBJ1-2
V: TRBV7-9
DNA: TGTGCCAGCAGCTTGACAGGGGGCTATGGCTACACCTTC
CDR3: CASSLTGGYGYTF

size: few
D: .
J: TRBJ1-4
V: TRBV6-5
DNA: TGTGCCAGCAGTGTGACGGTCACTAATGAAAAACTGTTTTTT
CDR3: CASSVTVTNEKLFF

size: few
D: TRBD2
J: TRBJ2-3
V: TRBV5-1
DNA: TGCGCCAGCAGAACTAGCGGGGGCACAGATACGCAGTATTTT
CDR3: CASRTSGGTDTQYF

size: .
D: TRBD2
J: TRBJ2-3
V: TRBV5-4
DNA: TGTGCCAGCAGCTTGGATAGCGGGAGAGCGGATACGCAGTATTTT
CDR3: CASSLDSGRADTQYF

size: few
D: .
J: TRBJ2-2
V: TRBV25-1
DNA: TGTGCCAGCAGGGAGCAATTCGGGGAGCTGTTTTTT
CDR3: CASREQFGELFF

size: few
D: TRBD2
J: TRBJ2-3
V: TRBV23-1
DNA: TGCGCCAGCAGTCGAGGACTAGCGGGAACCACAGATACGCAGTATTTT
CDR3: CASSRGLAGTTDTQYF

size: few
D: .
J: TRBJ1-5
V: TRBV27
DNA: TGTGCCAGCAGTTTAACCCGACTTCGGCCCCAGCATTTT
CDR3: CASSLTRLRPQHF

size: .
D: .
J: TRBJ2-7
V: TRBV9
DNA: TGTGCCAGCAGCAGGGTCGGGGACGAGCAGTACTTC
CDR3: CASSRVGDEQYF

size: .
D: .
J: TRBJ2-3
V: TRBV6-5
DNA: TGTGCCAGCAATGTGGATTGGGCAGATACGCAGTATTTT
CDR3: CASNVDWADTQYF